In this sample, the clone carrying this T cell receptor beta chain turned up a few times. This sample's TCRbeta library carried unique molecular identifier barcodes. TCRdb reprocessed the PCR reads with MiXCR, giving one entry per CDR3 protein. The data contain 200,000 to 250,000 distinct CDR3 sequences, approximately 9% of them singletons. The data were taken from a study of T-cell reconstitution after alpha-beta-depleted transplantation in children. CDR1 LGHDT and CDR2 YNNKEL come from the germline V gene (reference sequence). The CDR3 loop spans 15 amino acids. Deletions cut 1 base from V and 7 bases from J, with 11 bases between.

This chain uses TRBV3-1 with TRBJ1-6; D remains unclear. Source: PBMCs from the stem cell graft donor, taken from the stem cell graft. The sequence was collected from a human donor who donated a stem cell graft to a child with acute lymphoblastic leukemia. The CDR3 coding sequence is TGTGCCAGCAGCCAAGTAGCAGCAGCAAATTCACCCCTCCACTTT. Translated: CASSQVAAANSPLHF. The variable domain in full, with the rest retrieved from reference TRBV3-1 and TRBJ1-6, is DTAVSQTPKYLVTQMGNDKSIKCEQNLGHDTMYWYKQDSKKFLKIMFSYNNKELIINETVPNRFSPKSPDKAHLNLHINSLELGDSAVYFCASSQVAAANSPLHFGNGTRLTVT.